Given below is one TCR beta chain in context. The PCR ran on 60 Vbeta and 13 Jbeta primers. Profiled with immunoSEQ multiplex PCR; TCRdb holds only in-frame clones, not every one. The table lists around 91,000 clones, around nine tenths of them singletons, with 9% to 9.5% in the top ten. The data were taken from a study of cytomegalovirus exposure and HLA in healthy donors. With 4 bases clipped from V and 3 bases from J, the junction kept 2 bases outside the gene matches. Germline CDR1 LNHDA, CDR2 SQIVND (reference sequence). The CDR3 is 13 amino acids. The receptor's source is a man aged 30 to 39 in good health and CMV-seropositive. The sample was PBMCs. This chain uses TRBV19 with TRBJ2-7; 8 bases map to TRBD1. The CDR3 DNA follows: TGTGCCAGTAGTACCGGGACAGGCTACGAGCAGTACTTC. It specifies CASSTGTGYEQYF.